The 12 T cell receptor beta chains in this list originate from one sample, sequenced in a study of control samples from healthy donors and cancer patients. Assay used: immunoSEQ multiplex PCR; TCRdb lists only in-frame clones, some missing. This table has about 84,000 clones, roughly 89% appearing once. Specimen: blood. Source of these receptors: a man in his thirties or forties in good health.

The count of this clone is one. This sequence joins TRBV3-1 (or the pseudogene TRBV3-2) and TRBJ2-5, with D hard to call. Trimming took 3 bases from V and 1 from J, leaving 9 bases between them. The CDR3 extends over 14 amino acids. In germline, CDR1 is LGHDT, CDR2 YNNKEL (reference sequence). The CDR3 nucleotides are TGTGCCAGCAGCCAGGGCCGGGTCCAAGAGACCCAGTACTTC. Its protein product is CASSQGRVQETQYF.

CDR3 bases: TGTGCCACCAGTGATCCGTCTAGCGGGAACACAGATACGCAGTATTTT. It encodes CATSDPSSGNTDTQYF. This chain connects TRBV24-1 to TRBJ2-3, with 9 bases aligning to TRBD2. With 3 bases clipped from V and 2 bases from J, the junction kept 5 bases outside the gene matches. The CDR3 covers 16 residues. The germline CDR1 and CDR2 sequences are KGHDR and SFDVKD.

This chain connects TRBV18 to TRBJ1-1, with D hard to call. Trimming pared 0 bases from V and 1 base from J, leaving 9 bases between. The CDR3 sequence is 15 residues long. CDR1 KGHSH and CDR2 LQKENI come from the germline V gene. CDR3 DNA sequence: TGTGCCAGCTCACCACCTAAACTCCAGAACACTGAAGCTTTCTTT. Translating gives CASSPPKLQNTEAFF.

This clone was picked up one time. J is TRBJ1-2 and V is TRBV28; D gene unclear. The length of the CDR3 is 15 residues. The ends were cut back, 5 bases at V and 7 bases at J, with 20 bases in the middle. The V gene's germline CDR1 is MDHEN and CDR2 SYDVKM. DNA for the CDR3: TGTGCCAGCAGTCTCGATTTGGGGTCCGCCCTTGGCTACACCTTC. This translates into CASSLDLGSALGYTF.

The CDR3 bases are TGTGCCAGCAACCCCGGGAGAACGTCCTACAATGAGCAGTTCTTC. As protein: CASNPGRTSYNEQFF. The chain carries TRBV2 and TRBJ2-1; maybe TRBD2 (6 bases). This CDR3 has 15 amino acids. V was trimmed by 7 bases and J by 1 base, leaving 14 bases between them. Germline V lookup: CDR1 SNHLY, CDR2 FYNNEI.

CDR3 nucleotides: TGTGCCAGCACCCCACCCGGCGCACAGGGAAGGACAGATACGCAGTATTTT. It encodes CASTPPGAQGRTDTQYF. This sequence joins TRBV6-9 and TRBJ2-3; TRBD1 might be the D (6 bases). The CDR3 length is 17 residues. Trimming cost V 7 bases and J 3 bases, with 23 bases left between them. The germline gives CDR1 MNHGY, CDR2 SVAAGI.

The rearrangement uses TRBV5-1 and TRBJ2-1; 11 nucleotides line up with TRBD1. The CDR3 runs 14 residues. In germline, CDR1 is SGHRS, CDR2 YFSETQ. V shed 4 bases, J shed 5 bases, and the junction held 2 bases outside the gene matches. The CDR3 spells CASSPGQGDNEQFF. CDR3 in DNA: TGCGCCAGCAGCCCGGGACAGGGGGACAATGAGCAGTTCTTC.

The chain joins TRBV2 to TRBJ1-4, with D possibly being TRBD1 (6 bases). CDR3 length equals 14 residues. Trimming took 6 bases from V and 8 from J, leaving 16 bases between them. Germline values: CDR1 SNHLY, CDR2 FYNNEI. CDR3 nucleotide sequence: TGTGCCAGCAGACCGTCAGGGGTCGGGGAAAAACTGTTTTTT. This gives the protein CASRPSGVGEKLFF.

The rearrangement joins TRBV19 to TRBJ1-5; 7 bases align to TRBD1. The CDR3 is 18 residues long. CDR1 and CDR2 (germline): LNHDA, SQIVND (reference sequence). V shed 2 bases and J 3 bases; nucleotides not matched to a gene: 13. CDR3 sequence (DNA): TGTGCCAGTAGTATATCGGAGGGGGCGGCGGGTATCAATCAGCCCCAGCATTTT. Encoded protein: CASSISEGAAGINQPQHF.

The sample holds a few counts of this clone. CDR3 in DNA: TGTGCCAGTAGTCCCCCTGGTCCCAGGAGAGAAGGCACTGAAGCTTTCTTT. Translated: CASSPPGPRREGTEAFF. The chain combines TRBV19 with TRBJ1-1; D not resolved. Trimming took 5 bases from V and 4 from J, leaving 23 bases between them. Per the germline V gene, CDR1 is LNHDA and CDR2 is SQIVND (reference sequence). The CDR3 consists of 17 residues.

This chain joins TRBV7-3 and TRBJ2-2; TRBD2 agrees at 9 bases. V shed 3 bases, J shed 6 bases, and the junction held 11 bases outside the gene matches. The CDR3 totals 17 residues. CDR1 is SGHTA and CDR2 is FQGTGA in the germline V gene. The CDR3 reads CASSFNLAGTRAGELFF. The CDR3 region has the DNA TGTGCCAGCAGCTTCAATCTAGCGGGAACGAGGGCCGGGGAGCTGTTTTTT.

The chain is built from TRBV30 and TRBJ2-2; D call uncertain. V gave up 3 bases and J gave up 3 bases, with 2 bases separating them. The CDR3 is made up of 11 amino acids. CDR1 GTSNPN and CDR2 SVGIG come from the germline V gene (reference sequence). The CDR3 region has the DNA TGTGCCTGGAGAGACACCGGGGAGCTGTTTTTT. It translates to CAWRDTGELFF.